Listed here are 13 T cell receptor beta chains from one sample, sequenced in a study of regulatory T cells in long-lasting Graves disease. According to the study, TCR beta libraries were built with iRepertoire HTBI primers and CDR3-region Arm-PCR. TCRdb itself ran the multiplex PCR reads through MiXCR, one entry per CDR3 protein. The sample carries about 530,000 distinct CDR3 sequences, about 16% recorded once. The time point is: newly diagnosed GD, antithyroid drugs for less than 3 months. PBMCs provided the RNA from which the TCR library was made. The sample was also reused in another study, on T cells in Graves' hyperthyroidism and ophthalmopathy.

This sample comprised peripheral blood mononuclear cells (PBMCs), obtained at new diagnosis, from a patient treated with antithyroid drugs. The receptors stem from a woman aged 40-60 years with Graves disease.

This clonotype was detected many times. V is TRBV20-1 and J is TRBJ1-4, with unresolved D. In germline, CDR1 is DFQATT, CDR2 SNEGSKA (reference sequence). V was cut by 6 bases and J by 8 bases, with 28 bases left in between. The CDR3 has 17 residues. The chain's CDR3 is CSAHTRGHRGGREKLFF. The CDR3 DNA is TGCAGTGCGCACACTCGCGGTCACCGGGGAGGGAGAGAAAAACTGTTTTTT.

This clonotype showed up many times. The rearrangement uses TRBV18 and TRBJ1-2; D may be TRBD1 (5 bases). Germline V CDR1 and CDR2: KGHSH, LQKENI. V lost 2 bases and J lost 4, with 11 bases in between. The CDR3 has 14 residues. CDR3 nucleotides: TGTGCCAGCTCACCAGGAAGCGGGGCCTATGGCTACACCTTC. Residues: CASSPGSGAYGYTF.

The chain couples TRBV12-3 or TRBV12-4 to TRBJ1-4, with D tentatively TRBD1 (5 bases). Deletions cut 3 bases from V and 7 bases from J, with 15 bases between. This CDR3 spans 15 amino acids. The CDR3 spells CASSLGWQGGEKLFF. CDR3 coding DNA: TGTGCCAGCAGTTTGGGGTGGCAGGGTGGTGAAAAACTGTTTTTT.

The V gene is TRBV19, the J gene TRBJ1-2; tentative D call: TRBD1 (5 bases). V was pared by 5 bases and J by 0 bases, with 10 bases between. Germline values: CDR1 LNHDA, CDR2 SQIVND (reference sequence). This CDR3 region has 14 residues. CDR3 sequence reads: CASSDGGTNYGYTF. Here the CDR3 DNA reads TGTGCCAGTAGTGACGGGGGTACTAACTATGGCTACACCTTC.

This clonotype was seen just once. This may stem from a read error, because a much larger clone lies one nucleotide away. The rearrangement uses TRBV7-9 and TRBJ2-1; maybe TRBD1 (6 bases). The CDR3 contains 15 residues. V was clipped by 1 base and J by 10 bases, with 17 bases between them. Germline CDR1 is SEHNR and CDR2 is FQNEAQ (reference sequence). This CDR3 is CASSLGTADPYEQFF. In DNA form, the CDR3 reads TGTGCCAGCAGCTTAGGGACAGCGGATCCCTACGAGCAGTTCTTC.

The V and J genes are TRBV7-9 and TRBJ1-1; possibly TRBD1 for D (5 bases). V shed 4 bases and J shed 7 bases, with 10 bases lying between them. Germline lookup yields CDR1 SEHNR and CDR2 FQNEAQ (reference sequence). The CDR3 runs to 12 residues. CDR3 DNA: TGTGCCAGCAGCTCGTGGGGCCTTGAAGCTTTCTTT. This sequence encodes CASSSWGLEAFF.

This clonotype was detected ten times or more. The V call is TRBV20-1, the J call TRBJ2-5; TRBD2 is a possible D gene (5 bases). Trimming pared 5 bases from V and 5 bases from J, leaving 15 bases between. The CDR3 contains 13 residues. From germline, CDR1 is DFQATT and CDR2 SNEGSKA (reference sequence). CDR3 protein: CSAPNPGGETQYF. CDR3 DNA sequence: TGCAGTGCTCCGAACCCCGGCGGGGAGACCCAGTACTTC.

This clonotype was recorded many times. The chain recombines TRBV14 with TRBJ2-7; 8 bases are a match to TRBD1. The CDR3 is 15 amino acids. The V gene end was trimmed by 1 base and the J gene end by 4 bases; junction bases not matched to a gene: 6. In germline, CDR1 is SGHDN, CDR2 FVKESK. DNA of the CDR3: TGTGCCAGCAGCCAAGCCCCCCAGGGGGCGTACGAGCAGTACTTC. Amino acid sequence: CASSQAPQGAYEQYF.

The genes are TRBV4-2 and TRBJ1-2; no firm D call. Looked up from germline, CDR1 is LGHNA and CDR2 is YNFKEQ. The CDR3 spans 15 residues. With 0 bases removed from V and 0 bases from J, the gap between germline ends came to 8 bases. The CDR3 protein is CASSQENTANYGYTF. The DNA for the CDR3 is TGTGCCAGCAGCCAAGAAAACACAGCTAACTATGGCTACACCTTC.

V and J are TRBV7-8 and TRBJ2-1; no reliable D call. V gave up 4 bases and J gave up 5 bases, with 21 bases separating them. The germline V gene encodes CDR1 SGHVS and CDR2 FQNEAQ. This CDR3 is built from 17 residues. The CDR3 region has the DNA TGTGCCAGCAGCTCGTACTACCGCACTGAGGCGGACAATGAGCAGTTCTTC. Translation: CASSSYYRTEADNEQFF. Full variable domain (outside the CDR3, taken from reference TRBV7-8 and TRBJ2-1): GAGVSQSPRYKVAKRGQDVALRCDPISGHVSLFWYQQALGQGPEFLTYFQNEAQLDKSGLPSDRFFAERPEGSVSTLKIQRTQQEDSAVYLCASSSYYRTEADNEQFFGPGTRLTVL.

In this sample, this clonotype turned up many times. V is TRBV5-1 and J is TRBJ2-3, with 7 bases lining up with TRBD2. The CDR3 length is 16 residues. Trimming cost V 4 bases and J 4 bases; bases outside gene matches: 12. Germline lookup yields CDR1 SGHRS and CDR2 YFSETQ. CDR3 nucleotides: TGCGCCAGCAGCCTCGGGGGGAACAGTGGTTCAGATACGCAGTATTTT. Translating gives CASSLGGNSGSDTQYF.

This clonotype was recorded at least ten times. The chain links TRBV7-3 to TRBJ1-1; D not certain. Trimming stripped 2 bases from V and 7 bases from J, with 14 bases between. Germline assignment: CDR1 SGHTA and CDR2 FQGTGA. The CDR3 length is 14 residues. The CDR3 here is CASSLGQVGSEAFF. The CDR3 region has the DNA TGTGCCAGCAGCTTAGGGCAGGTGGGAAGTGAAGCTTTCTTT.

This clonotype was observed a single time. A far bigger clonotype differs at one base, so this is likely a read error. J is TRBJ2-1 and V is TRBV28, with D possibly matching TRBD2 (7 bases). Trimming removed 5 bases from V and 10 bases from J, with 18 bases in between. From germline, CDR1 is MDHEN and CDR2 SYDVKM. This CDR3 spans 14 amino acids. This chain's CDR3 is CASSPPGGSYEQFF. CDR3 in DNA: TGTGCCAGCAGTCCTCCGGGGGGCTCCTACGAGCAGTTCTTC.